This TCR beta chain was found in a study of T cell repertoires in cytomegalovirus infection. There are 13 residues in the CDR3. Looked up from germline, CDR1 is SGHTA and CDR2 is FQGNSA. With 6 bases clipped from V and 5 bases from J, the junction kept 6 bases outside the gene matches. This clonotype appeared a few times. MiXCR was run by TCRdb on the reads, yielding one entry per CDR3 protein. The sample has approximately 750,000 distinct CDR3 sequences, 35% to 45% seen once. The receptor was isolated from a human donor in good health (CMV status not recorded). Some clones in this sample may be carry-over from other donors' samples. The specimen sequenced was PBMCs. The chain is built from TRBV7-2 and TRBJ2-7, with TRBD1 matching over 8 bases. The CDR3, as DNA: TGTGCCAGCAGGGGCGGGACAGGCAACGAGCAGTACTTC. This codes for CASRGGTGNEQYF.